The source of this TCR beta chain is a study of shared clonotypes between healthy human individuals (dated by TCRdb to 2018 to 2020). Context from the whole study: Two women and a few men aged 18 to 49 years were included in the cohort. Each donor's leukapheresis produced roughly between roughly 0.85 and 9 billion PBMCs. Per donor, three plates each were used for CD4 naive and CD4 memory, two for CD8 naive, and one for CD8 memory. To estimate repertoire size and how much clonotype sharing occurs between individuals, the study deeply sequenced the blood TCR repertoires of five healthy adults. Different laboratories and diverse techniques were used to prepare libraries and sequence TCR repertoires, to increase sequencing depth and limit assay-specific biases.

From the cysteine up to the phenylalanine, the CDR3 has a length of 15 residues. The retained sequence is limited to the CDR3, 45 bases, with the frame set at the first base. For CDR1 and CDR2, the germline V gene (reference sequence) lists LNHDA and SQIVND. The junction shows trimming of 1 base on V and 6 bases on J, and the gene matches do not reach 8 bases of it. Using the deep immunoSEQ assay, multiplex PCR amplified TCR CDR3 regions from genomic DNA. Extracted genomic DNA from each cell subset was spread evenly across all wells of several immunoSEQ 96-well plates, with each plate serving as a replicate. For sorted subsets, about 200 ng genomic DNA, equal to 30,000 to 35,000 T cell genomes, was loaded into each replicate PCR. The purified libraries were quantified using a Qubit 3.0 fluorometer, sized with a Bioanalyzer 2100, and then quantified again using the KAPA Library Quantification kit. Each immunoSEQ 96-well plate was sequenced on its own single-read 150-cycle Illumina NextSeq 550 flow cell. The authors' pipeline ran thus. Because the immunoSEQ output included only junctional sequences and no quality scores, the filtering could not be the same as the filtering used for full-length reads. Sequences were annotated with PyIR, a Python wrapper for IgBLAST v1.9, and V/J genes and CDR3 were assigned using IMGT germline references. Reads were filtered out if the reads had weak V/J assignments (E-value above 1e-6), no CDR3, stop codons, out-of-frame junctions, or ambiguous translated residues. A V3J clonotype was defined by an identical inferred V gene, J gene, and CDR3 amino acid sequence. Percentage overlap between repertoires was calculated by dividing the number of shared unique clonotypes by the size of the smaller repertoire. Three approaches were used to assess repertoire richness: RTK rarefaction, the Chao1 estimator, and Recon v2.1 estimates of unobserved clonotypes. For all TCRbeta clonotypes obtained by the gDNA method from a handful of donors, generation probabilities were computed with OLGA. Held by TCRdb, this immuneACCESS table contains in-frame sequences only and omits some clones. Under half of the omission traces to an unresolved V gene where checked; the cause of the rest is unknown. V and J calls and clone size are as listed in that table; D and trimming were resolved from the DNA. Recorded for this sample are hundreds of thousands of clones; around 95% of them occurred a single time. The top ten clonotypes cover around 0.097% of the sample.

CD8 naive samples were obtained by positive selection for CCR7 among CD45RO-negative cells, yielding a CD45RA+CCR7+ population from which TemRA cells were excluded. Healthy HIV-negative adults with no recently reported acute infections or vaccinations were included as donors. Every donor was a Caucasian adult residing in Nashville, Tennessee, USA. Blood was obtained by leukapheresis, after which PBMCs were separated by Ficoll-Histopaque density gradient centrifugation and cryopreserved in liquid nitrogen vapor phase. Analytical flow cytometry was used to check the purity and quantity of each magnetically sorted T cell population. From each sorted fraction, genomic DNA was isolated and quantified by UV absorbance on a Nanodrop 2000c. As to this clone: The antigen it binds to is not known. Base qualities are not recorded, but no much larger clone differs from it by a single base.

Study-level results and caveats: Higher generation probabilities were observed for clonotypes shared by all four sorted-subset donors than for non-shared clonotypes. The genetic and exposure-history diversity represented was limited by the small number of donors. Sampling was limited to blood, and TCR repertoires in tissue likely differ from TCR repertoires in blood. Incomplete sequencing was indicated by rarefaction of sorted-subset datasets, despite the large sequencing depth. Based on pairwise subsampling, the degree of clonotype sharing among donors was expected to be affected by sequencing depth. Across a few donors, about 5.2% of naive CD4, roughly 3.8% of naive CD8, around 2.1% of memory CD4, and roughly 0.4% of memory CD8 clonotypes were shared. Naive subsets generally had larger estimated clonotype richness than memory subsets did.

This clonotype was obtained from a woman aged 25-40 years in good health. Sequenced: naive CD8+ T cells sorted from blood. What this sample's cell subset or site label stands for: CD45RA+CCR7+. The chain couples TRBV19 to TRBJ1-2, and TRBD1 matches 7 of the central bases. The CDR3 here reads CASSIGTGGSDGYTF. The sequence in DNA is TGTGCCAGTAGTATAGGGACAGGAGGGAGCGATGGCTACACCTTC.